The next 19 T cell receptor beta chains were all read from a single sample in a study of T cell changes during pregnancy in multiple sclerosis. Clones were read by immunoSEQ multiplex PCR, and TCRdb kept only the in-frame ones, dropping some. The sample holds approximately 100,000 clones, roughly 92% seen once. Material: peripheral blood, obtained after pregnancy. Receptors were obtained from a female donor with multiple sclerosis, enrolled in a pregnancy study.

The chain couples TRBV7-8 to TRBJ2-5, with D possibly matching TRBD2 (7 bases). The CDR3 runs to 15 residues. Trimming took 2 bases from V and 4 from J, leaving 14 bases between them. Per the germline V gene, CDR1 is SGHVS and CDR2 is FQNEAQ. In DNA form, the CDR3 reads TGTGCCAGCAGCTTACAGGGAGGGGGTAGAGAGACCCAGTACTTC. Translating it yields CASSLQGGGRETQYF.

V and J are TRBV18 and TRBJ2-1, with 8 bases aligning to TRBD2. CDR1 is KGHSH, CDR2 LQKENI, per germline. The ends lost 3 bases at V and 9 bases at J; junction bases unmatched: 10. CDR3 length: 15 amino acids. The CDR3 bases are TGTGCCAGCTCACCGGGACTAGAGGGTTTTTCTGAGCAGTTCTTC. Translated, it gives CASSPGLEGFSEQFF.

J is TRBJ2-7 and V is TRBV5-1; 7 positions agree with TRBD1. The CDR3 contains 14 residues. Germline values: CDR1 SGHRS, CDR2 YFSETQ. Unmatched junction bases numbered 12, after V lost 4 bases and J lost 8 bases. The CDR3 loop is CASSPTDRTSKQYF. The CDR3 DNA sequence: TGCGCCAGCAGCCCGACGGACAGGACATCGAAGCAGTACTTC.

The table lists this clone with many counts. V gene TRBV6-1 combines with J gene TRBJ2-7; TRBD1 is a possible D gene (6 bases). V was trimmed by 5 bases and J by 0 bases, leaving 14 bases between them. The CDR3 sequence is 15 residues long. Germline values: CDR1 MNHNS, CDR2 SASEGT. The CDR3 bases are TGTGCCAGCAGTATCGGGCAGGGGTCCTCCTACGAGCAGTACTTC. It translates to CASSIGQGSSYEQYF.

The rearrangement links TRBV19 to TRBJ1-3, with D hard to call. Trimming removed 0 bases from V and 5 bases from J, with 14 bases in between. The CDR3 runs 16 residues. Germline V gives CDR1 LNHDA, CDR2 SQIVND (reference sequence). CDR3 sequence: CASSIDGSGIRNTIYF. The CDR3 DNA is TGTGCCAGTAGTATAGACGGAAGCGGAATAAGAAACACCATATATTTT. The full variable domain, completed using reference TRBV19 and TRBJ1-3, is DGGITQSPKYLFRKEGQNVTLSCEQNLNHDAMYWYRQDPGQGLRLIYYSQIVNDFQKGDIAEGYSVSREKKESFPLTVTSAQKNPTAFYLCASSIDGSGIRNTIYFGEGSWLTVV.

The chain has TRBV27 and TRBJ1-1; D remains unclear. The V gene's germline CDR1 is MNHEY and CDR2 SMNVEV (reference sequence). CDR3 length: 14 residues. V lost 2 bases to trimming and J lost 4 bases, with 11 bases between them. In DNA form, the CDR3 reads TGTGCCAGCAGTTTAACGGCAGGAGGCACTGAAGCTTTCTTT. Translated, it gives CASSLTAGGTEAFF.

The chain uses TRBV6-5 and TRBJ2-1, with D tentatively TRBD2 (6 bases). This CDR3 has 16 residues. Trimming shortened V by 4 bases and J by 3 bases, and 16 bases separated the two germline ends. Germline CDR1 MNHEY, CDR2 SVGAGI. Written as DNA, the CDR3 is TGTGCCAGCAGTTCCACCGGGACGGGGGACTACAATGAGCAGTTCTTC. Translated: CASSSTGTGDYNEQFF.

The chain recombines TRBV2 with TRBJ2-2; 7 nucleotides line up with TRBD1. The CDR3 runs to 15 residues. V lost 8 bases to trimming and J lost 6 bases; unmatched junction nucleotides: 12. CDR1 and CDR2 (germline): SNHLY, FYNNEI. This CDR3 reads CASRPAGGLAGELFF. CDR3 in DNA: TGTGCCAGCCGCCCGGCAGGGGGTTTGGCCGGGGAGCTGTTTTTT.

This clone was detected once. The rearrangement uses TRBV28 and TRBJ2-7, with D perhaps TRBD1 (5 bases). This CDR3 contains 14 residues. Per the germline V gene, CDR1 is MDHEN and CDR2 is SYDVKM. Trimming took off 2 bases at V and 0 bases at J, with 8 bases between the two ends. The CDR3 coding sequence is TGTGCCAGCAGTTTAGCCGACAGCTCCTACGAGCAGTACTTC. This codes for CASSLADSSYEQYF. The whole variable domain, filled in from reference TRBV28 and TRBJ2-7, reads DVKVTQSSRYLVKRTGEKVFLECVQDMDHENMFWYRQDPGLGLRLIYFSYDVKMKEKGDIPEGYSVSREKKERFSLILESASTNQTSMYLCASSLADSSYEQYFGPGTRLTVT.

The chain links TRBV4-2 to TRBJ1-6, with 8 nucleotides matching TRBD1. V lost 5 bases to trimming and J lost 6 bases; unmatched junction nucleotides: 12. The CDR3 has 17 amino acids. In germline, CDR1 is LGHNA, CDR2 YNFKEQ. The CDR3 DNA reads as TGTGCCAGCAGCTCCAACGACAGGGGAGATCCTAATTCACCCCTCCACTTT. Its translation is CASSSNDRGDPNSPLHF.

The chain uses TRBV7-2 and TRBJ2-3; TRBD2 might be the D (6 bases). Germline V gene sequence: CDR1 SGHTA, CDR2 FQGNSA. CDR3 length: 13 residues. V was pared by 6 bases and J by 3 bases, with 10 bases between. CDR3 loop: CASSSRGTDTQYF. In DNA, the CDR3 is TGTGCCAGCAGTTCCCGGGGGACAGATACGCAGTATTTT.

The V and J genes are TRBV9 and TRBJ1-1; 7 nucleotides align to TRBD1. Germline CDR1 is SGDLS and CDR2 is YYNGEE. V shed 5 bases, J shed 1 base, and the junction held 8 bases outside the gene matches. CDR3 length: 15 amino acids. The CDR3: CASRGGQESNTEAFF. The CDR3 bases are TGTGCCAGCAGAGGTGGACAGGAGTCGAACACTGAAGCTTTCTTT.

The chain has TRBV9 and TRBJ2-1, with 10 bases lining up with TRBD1. The CDR3 is 14 amino acids. The germline V gene has CDR1 SGDLS and CDR2 YYNGEE. Losses at the gene ends were 0 bases for V and 7 bases for J; bases not matched to a gene: 1. The CDR3 is CASSVVGQGNEQFF. The CDR3 bases are TGTGCCAGCAGCGTAGTGGGACAGGGGAATGAGCAGTTCTTC.

This sequence joins TRBV6-5 and TRBJ1-4, with D perhaps matching TRBD1 (5 bases). V lost 6 bases to trimming and J lost 0 bases, with 11 bases between them. This CDR3 spans 15 amino acids. The germline V gene encodes CDR1 MNHEY and CDR2 SVGAGI. The DNA of the CDR3 is TGTGCCAGCAGGCGGGACTCTGCAACTAATGAAAAACTGTTTTTT. Translating it yields CASRRDSATNEKLFF.

The chain links TRBV5-1 to TRBJ1-4, with D possibly TRBD1 on 5 matching bases. This CDR3 region has 14 residues. With 2 bases removed from V and 0 bases from J, the gap between germline ends came to 5 bases. Germline CDR1 SGHRS, CDR2 YFSETQ. The CDR3: CASSFRATNEKLFF. The CDR3 nucleotides are TGCGCCAGCAGCTTCAGGGCAACTAATGAAAAACTGTTTTTT. The variable domain in full, completed from reference TRBV5-1 and TRBJ1-4, reads KAGVTQTPRYLIKTRGQQVTLSCSPISGHRSVSWYQQTPGQGLQFLFEYFSETQRNKGNFPGRFSGRQFSNSRSEMNVSTLELGDSALYLCASSFRATNEKLFFGSGTQLSVL.

The chain couples TRBV2 to TRBJ2-1; 8 nucleotides agree with TRBD2. The CDR3 totals 16 residues. Germline V CDR1 and CDR2: SNHLY, FYNNEI. V lost 1 base to trimming and J lost 4 bases; unmatched junction nucleotides: 6. For the CDR3, the DNA is TGTGCCAGCAGTGAAGTGGGACTAGGGGGGTACAATGAGCAGTTCTTC. Protein product: CASSEVGLGGYNEQFF.

The rearrangement uses TRBV4-2 and TRBJ2-3; 9 bases map to TRBD2. CDR1 and CDR2 from the germline V gene are LGHNA and YNFKEQ. The J segment lost 1 base and the V segment lost 1 base, leaving 3 bases of the junction unmatched. The CDR3 has 16 amino acids. Here the CDR3 reads CASSQVKRGGTDTQYF. In DNA form, the CDR3 reads TGTGCCAGCAGCCAAGTTAAGCGGGGGGGCACAGATACGCAGTATTTT.

The sample holds a few counts of this clone. The chain combines TRBV6-4 with TRBJ2-1; the match to TRBD2 covers 9 bases. The V and J ends lost 5 bases and 0 bases, in that order; junction bases with no gene match: 17. The CDR3 runs 20 residues. From germline, CDR1 is MRHNA and CDR2 SNTAGT. CDR3 nucleotides: TGTGCCAGCAGTCGATGGGGCCTGCGGGAGGGCCTCCCCTCCTACAATGAGCAGTTCTTC. Translating gives CASSRWGLREGLPSYNEQFF.

This clone was counted a single time. V gene TRBV4-1 combines with J gene TRBJ2-2, with 10 bases matching TRBD1. Trimming cost V 6 bases and J 7 bases; bases outside gene matches: 14. The CDR3 contains 17 residues. Per germline, CDR1 MGHRA and CDR2 YSYEKL. The CDR3: CASRGIPGQGWNGELFF. DNA for the CDR3: TGCGCCAGCAGAGGAATTCCGGGACAGGGGTGGAACGGGGAGCTGTTTTTT.